The 14 T cell receptor beta chains below were found in one sample sequenced in a study of T-cell memory formation after mild COVID-19. TCRdb re-called the 5' RACE reads with MiXCR, one entry per CDR3 protein. The sample contains 250,000 to 400,000 distinct CDR3 sequences, 13% to 15% of which appear only once. The sequenced sample consisted of PBMCs or a T cell subset sorted from them (not recorded which). The origin of the receptors is a man aged 18 to 29 who had mild COVID-19 (a few samples of this study predate the infection). Cell type and time point are not known.

This clonotype was found a few times. The genes are TRBV7-8 and TRBJ1-1, with a tentative D call TRBD1 (6 bases). From germline, CDR1 is SGHVS and CDR2 FQNEAQ. The CDR3 is 15 residues long. Deletions cut 5 bases from V and 1 base from J, with 14 bases between. This chain's CDR3 is CASSMNRVGNTEAFF. CDR3 in DNA: TGTGCCAGCAGCATGAACAGGGTGGGGAACACTGAAGCTTTCTTT.

This clonotype has more than one count but fewer than ten. The V and J genes are TRBV29-1 and TRBJ1-4; D remains unclear. V lost 7 bases and J 8 bases, leaving 11 bases between the germline ends. The CDR3 is 11 amino acids. Germline CDR1 reads SQVTM; CDR2 reads ANQGSEA. The CDR3 sequence: CSGRVREKLFF. The CDR3 coding sequence is TGCAGCGGGAGGGTTCGGGAAAAACTGTTTTTT.

This clonotype has a handful of counts. This CDR3 reads CASSRTGFMDTQYF. Written as DNA, the CDR3 is TGTGCCAGCAGTCGGACAGGGTTCATGGATACGCAGTATTTT. The chain is built from TRBV6-1 and TRBJ2-3; 8 bases match TRBD1. The J segment lost 6 bases and the V segment lost 5 bases, leaving 7 bases of the junction unmatched. From germline, CDR1 is MNHNS and CDR2 SASEGT. This CDR3 is built from 14 residues.

There are a few counts of this clonotype. V usage is TRBV4-1 and J usage is TRBJ2-3; 13 positions agree with TRBD2. J gave up 1 base and V 0 bases, and 7 bases lay outside the gene matches. Germline-derived CDR1 and CDR2 are MGHRA and YSYEKL. The length of the CDR3 is 19 residues. For the CDR3, the DNA is TGCGCCAGCAGCCAAGAAAGTCGGGGGACTAGCGGGGGCACAGATACGCAGTATTTT. Its translation: CASSQESRGTSGGTDTQYF.

This clonotype was counted a few times. The CDR3 sequence is CASSPGRGISGYTF. CDR3 coding DNA: TGCGCCAGCAGCCCCGGGCGGGGGATCTCTGGCTACACCTTC. The chain links TRBV4-3 to TRBJ1-2; tentative D call: TRBD1 (5 bases). The V gene lost 4 bases and the J gene lost 7 bases, with 16 bases spanning the gap. The CDR3 contains 14 residues. CDR1 and CDR2 (germline): LGHNA, YSLEER.

This clonotype turned up a few times. The chain employs TRBV3-1 and TRBJ1-2; no firm D call. CDR3 length: 13 amino acids. Germline lookup yields CDR1 LGHDT and CDR2 YNNKEL (reference sequence). Between the trimmed V and J ends, which lost 0 bases and 5 bases, there was a span of 7 bases. Written as DNA, the CDR3 is TGTGCCAGCAGCCAAGATCGGCAGTATGGCTACACCTTC. Translating it yields CASSQDRQYGYTF.

With regard to this clonotype: A junction end diverges from the germline sequence, so it may reflect a read error. V usage is TRBV3-1 and J usage is TRBJ1-2; 9 nucleotides line up with TRBD1. Looked up from germline, CDR1 is LGHDT and CDR2 is YNNKEL (reference sequence). CDR3 size: 13 residues. The chain's CDR3 is CASTQQGARGYTF. The CDR3 nucleotides read TGTGCCAGCACCCAACAGGGGGCCCGTGGCTACACCTTC.

This clonotype was recorded at least ten times. The chain employs TRBV24-1 and TRBJ2-1; D possibly corresponds to TRBD1 (6 bases). CDR1 is KGHDR, CDR2 SFDVKD, per germline. Trimming shortened V by 4 bases and J by 9 bases, and 15 bases separated the two germline ends. The CDR3 loop spans 14 amino acids. The CDR3 DNA follows: TGTGCCACCAGTGACCACAGGGTTCTAAGTGAGCAGTTCTTC. Translated: CATSDHRVLSEQFF.

The sample holds a few counts of this clonotype. The V call is TRBV7-9, the J call TRBJ2-7; D possibly uses TRBD1 or TRBD2 (6 bases each). Trimming took 11 bases from V and 1 from J, leaving 12 bases between them. CDR3 length: 12 residues. The germline CDR1 and CDR2 sequences are SEHNR and FQNEAQ (reference sequence). CDR3 sequence: CAGEGGSYEQYF. CDR3 nucleotides: TGTGCCGGAGAGGGGGGATCCTACGAGCAGTACTTC.

This chain uses TRBV6-2 or TRBV6-3 with TRBJ2-5, with D possibly TRBD2 on 5 matching bases. The CDR3 totals 14 residues. Trimming took 2 bases from V and 0 from J, leaving 7 bases between them. The germline V gene encodes CDR1 MNHEY and CDR2 SVGEGT. CDR3 coding DNA: TGTGCCAGCAGTTACACGGGGTACCAAGAGACCCAGTACTTC. Amino acid sequence: CASSYTGYQETQYF.

This clonotype was counted only a few times. This rearrangement joins TRBV5-1 to TRBJ2-6; D gene uncertain. The CDR3 covers 14 residues. Germline V gene lookup returns CDR1 SGHRS and CDR2 YFSETQ. Trimming cost V 0 bases and J 2 bases, with 3 bases left between them. The CDR3, as DNA: TGCGCCAGCAGCTTGGACCCTGGGGCCAACGTCCTGACTTTC. The encoded protein is CASSLDPGANVLTF.

The V call is TRBV4-2, the J call TRBJ2-7; D might be TRBD2 (5 bases). The V and J ends lost 0 bases and 0 bases respectively, with 12 bases between them. The CDR3 is 16 residues long. The V gene's germline CDR1 is LGHNA and CDR2 YNFKEQ. The CDR3 here is CASSQDLLGSSYEQYF. Here the CDR3 DNA reads TGTGCCAGCAGCCAAGATCTACTGGGGAGCTCCTACGAGCAGTACTTC.

This clonotype was counted ten times or more. V usage is TRBV19 and J usage is TRBJ1-2; D gene uncertain. Trimming stripped 5 bases from V and 4 bases from J, with 2 bases between. Looked up from germline, CDR1 is LNHDA and CDR2 is SQIVND (reference sequence). This CDR3 is 10 amino acids long. The CDR3 region has the DNA TGTGCCAGTAGTGGCTATGGCTACACCTTC. It codes for CASSGYGYTF.

Remarks on this clonotype: This may arise from a read error, as a much more abundant clone is one base away. The V call is TRBV5-5, the J call TRBJ2-3; D is uncertain. This CDR3 is 11 amino acids long. Trimming stripped 3 bases from V and 4 bases from J, with 3 bases between. Germline V gene lookup returns CDR1 SGHKS and CDR2 YYEKEE (reference sequence). The CDR3 spells CASSWSDTQYF. The CDR3 nucleotides read TGTGCCAGCAGCTGGTCAGATACGCAGTATTTT.